This T cell receptor (beta chain) was captured by sequencing in a study of pediatric ulcerative colitis. Whole-study findings and limits: Blood-rectal clonal overlap within each person was significantly higher in ulcerative colitis patients than controls. Repertoires came from total lymphocyte DNA, so rare subsets like regulatory T cells may be missed.

As concerns this clone: Its antigen is currently unknown.

The assay was run at survey level. Produced via immunoSEQ multiplex PCR; TCRdb's table is partial and in-frame only. The data show 55,000 to 75,000 clones, about nine tenths seen once. The sample comprised blood. This receptor was taken from a boy aged 5-17 years with severe ulcerative colitis.

The CDR3 loop reads CASSEASGRVVEQYF. Here the CDR3 DNA reads TGTGCCAGCAGCGAAGCTAGCGGGAGGGTAGTCGAGCAGTACTTC. The V and J genes are TRBV5-4 and TRBJ2-7; 12 bases align to TRBD2. J gave up 6 bases and V 4 bases, and 8 bases lay outside the gene matches. The CDR3 has 15 amino acids. CDR1 and CDR2 (germline): SGHNT, YYREEE (reference sequence).